This is a list of T cell receptor beta chains from one sample in a study of blood T cells in healthy people across ages. TCRdb processed the 5' RACE reads anew with MiXCR; each CDR3 protein has one entry. Counted here are about a million distinct CDR3 sequences, roughly half occurring once; the ten biggest clones make up over 20%. Sequencing input: blood. The receptors stem from a woman in her fifties or sixties in good health. Both conserved end residues are part of each CDR3. D genes are given only for firm matches. The size of a clone is reported for some rows only, either as once, few or many, or as a class for expanded clones.

j_call v_call clone_size d_call cdr3_nt cdr3_aa
TRBJ2-3 TRBV27 . . TGTGCCAGCAGTCCACGTCCCGACTGGCCAGATACGCAGTATTTT CASSPRPDWPDTQYF
TRBJ1-5 TRBV9 once TRBD1 TGTGCCAGCAGCGGGGGGACAGGGCTGTGGCAGCCCCGGCATTTT CASSGGTGLWQPRHF
TRBJ2-7 TRBV7-9 . TRBD2 TGTGCCAGCAGCCCTCCCTTCGGACTAGCGGGAGCCTACGAGCAGTACTTC CASSPPFGLAGAYEQYF
TRBJ2-1 TRBV20-1 . TRBD2 TGCAGTGCAGTCGCACCGGGACTAGCGGGAGAGGGTGCGATCAATGAGCAGTTATTC CSAVAPGLAGEGAINEQLF
TRBJ2-6 TRBV7-2 . TRBD2 TGTGCCAGCAGCCAGACCCTAGCGGGGTTCTCTGAGGCCAACGTCCTGACTTTC CASSQTLAGFSEANVLTF
TRBJ2-7 TRBV27 few . TGTGCCAGCAGTTTAAGGGCCCCCCTCGGGGGCCGACCGGGAGAGCAGTACTTC CASSLRAPLGGRPGEQYF
TRBJ2-7 TRBV7-9 few TRBD1 TGTGCCAGCAGCACGCAGGGGGCATACGAGCAGTACTTC CASSTQGAYEQYF
TRBJ2-1 TRBV5-1 . TRBD2 TGCGCCAGCAGCGTAGGACTAGCGGGAGTCTACAATGAGCAGTTCTTC CASSVGLAGVYNEQFF
TRBJ2-5 TRBV7-9 . TRBD1 TGTGCCAGCAGCTTAGCGGGACAGGCTCGAGAGACCCAGTACTTC CASSLAGQARETQYF
TRBJ2-5 TRBV9 . . TGTGCCAGCAGCGAAGGCCTCCTAGCGTTACGAGAGACCCAGTACTTC CASSEGLLALRETQYF
TRBJ2-3 TRBV29-1 few . TGCAGCGTTGCCTCTAGGGCAGATACGCAGTATTTT CSVASRADTQYF
TRBJ2-7 TRBV28 few TRBD1 TGTGCCACCGGGACAGCGAAAACCTACGAGCAGTACTTC CATGTAKTYEQYF
TRBJ2-6 TRBV4-2 . . TGTGCCAGCAGCCAAACCCTCGGGTCGGGGGCCAACGTCCTGACTTTC CASSQTLGSGANVLTF
TRBJ2-1 TRBV15 . . TGTGCCACCAGCAGAGATTTGGCGGGTGGCTCGTCCAACAATGAGCAGTTCTTC CATSRDLAGGSSNNEQFF
TRBJ2-1 TRBV28 . TRBD2 TGTGCCAGCAGTTCTATCCGGACTAGCGGAGCCTACAATGAGCAGTTCTTC CASSSIRTSGAYNEQFF
TRBJ1-4 TRBV20-1 few . TGCAGTGCTGTTGACAGAGGCGGAGAAAAACTGTTTTTT CSAVDRGGEKLFF
TRBJ2-1 TRBV29-1 . TRBD2 TGCAGCGTTGAAGGGCCTAGCGGGAGTTTTGATGAGCAGTTCTTC CSVEGPSGSFDEQFF
TRBJ2-3 TRBV11-2 . TRBD2 TGTGCCAGCTATAGGACTAGCTTCACAGATACGCAGTATTTT CASYRTSFTDTQYF
TRBJ2-2 TRBV6-2/TRBV6-3 . TRBD2 TGTGCCAGCAGGCGGACTAGCCTGGCCGGGGAGCTGTTTTTT CASRRTSLAGELFF
TRBJ2-1 TRBV5-1 . . TGCGCCAGCAGCTTGGCCCAAGTTACAGGAAAGATTGGCAATGAGCAGTTCTTC CASSLAQVTGKIGNEQFF
TRBJ2-1 TRBV6-5 few TRBD2 TGTGCCAGCAGTTACTCGCTAGCGGGAGGGCCTTACAATGAGCAGTTCTTC CASSYSLAGGPYNEQFF
TRBJ2-1 TRBV28 . TRBD2 TGTGCCAGCAGTCCCAACCCTGAGCGGGAGGCAAACAATGAGCAGTTCTTC CASSPNPEREANNEQFF
TRBJ1-2 TRBV20-1 . TRBD1 TGCAGTGCTAGCCAGGACAGGTTAATAGATGGCTACACCTTC CSASQDRLIDGYTF
TRBJ2-1 TRBV2 . . TGTGCCAGCAGGCCCCTATCGGGAAATCAGAATGAGCAGTTCTTC CASRPLSGNQNEQFF
TRBJ2-4 TRBV20-1 few . TGCAGTGCTATGGGACTTGGAAACATTCAGTACTTC CSAMGLGNIQYF
TRBJ2-5 TRBV6-4 few . TGTGCCAGCAGTCCCCAACAGGACATCGGGACCCAGTACTTC CASSPQQDIGTQYF
TRBJ2-5 TRBV20-1 . TRBD1 TGCAGTGCTAGAGATTTTGGGACAGGGCAAGAGACCCAGTACTTC CSARDFGTGQETQYF
TRBJ2-7 TRBV29-1 . . TGCAGCTACCGGGAGTTCTCCTGCGAGCAGTACTTC CSYREFSCEQYF
TRBJ2-1 TRBV28 few TRBD2 TGTGCCAGCAGTACCCACGGACTAGCGGGAGGACTTGAGCAGTTCTTC CASSTHGLAGGLEQFF
TRBJ1-1 TRBV6-5 . TRBD1 TGTGCCAGCAGTTTAACCGGGACAGGGATAAACACTGAAGCTTTCTTT CASSLTGTGINTEAFF
TRBJ2-7 TRBV7-8 . . TGTGCCAGCAGCTTAGAGTATCCAGGGAGCGAGCAGTACTTC CASSLEYPGSEQYF
TRBJ2-1 TRBV10-3 few . TGTGCCATCCGGGACGTTATTGGCAATGAGCAGTTCTTC CAIRDVIGNEQFF
TRBJ1-5 TRBV28 . . TGTGCCAGCACGGGATCCGATCAGCCCCAGCATTTT CASTGSDQPQHF
TRBJ2-3 TRBV6-2/TRBV6-3 . . TGTGCCAGCAGTTACTTCGGAAGCACAGATACGCGGTATTTT CASSYFGSTDTRYF
TRBJ2-3 TRBV29-1 . TRBD2 TGCAGCGCCGAAGGGGGACTAGCGGGACCTAACACAGATACGCAGTATTTT CSAEGGLAGPNTDTQYF
TRBJ2-3 TRBV7-2 . TRBD1 TGTGCCAGCAGCTTAACCCGGGACAGGGGGCGCGGGTTTTGGACAGATACGCAGTATTTT CASSLTRDRGRGFWTDTQYF
TRBJ1-1 TRBV18 few TRBD1 TGTGCCAGCTCACCTCCCGGGACAGCGGCTGAAGCTTTCTTT CASSPPGTAAEAFF
TRBJ2-2 TRBV7-3 . TRBD2 TGTGCCAGCAGCCCGTCGGGAGGTGGTTACACCGGGGAGCTGTTTTTT CASSPSGGGYTGELFF
TRBJ2-5 TRBV28 few TRBD2 TGTGCCAGCACCTCGGGAGGGTTAGGGAGGGCCGGGGAGCAGTACTTC CASTSGGLGRAGEQYF
TRBJ2-5 TRBV6-2/TRBV6-3 . TRBD2 TGTGCCAGCAGTTACTACGGGGGGGGGAAAGAGACCCAGTACTTC CASSYYGGGKETQYF
TRBJ2-3 TRBV6-6 few . TGTGCCGCAGGGGTTAGCACAGATACGCAGTATTTT CAAGVSTDTQYF
TRBJ2-7 TRBV28 . TRBD1 TGTGCCAGCAGCTCTCCCAGGGGGACCTCCTACGAGCAGTACTTC CASSSPRGTSYEQYF
TRBJ1-1 TRBV6-2/TRBV6-3 . TRBD1 TGTGCCAGCAGCCTCCGGGACAGCGACACTGAAGCTTTCTTT CASSLRDSDTEAFF
TRBJ2-7 TRBV2 . . TGTGCCAGCAGCAGACAGAGTACAGCCTACGAGCAGTACTTC CASSRQSTAYEQYF
TRBJ2-1 TRBV7-2 . . TGTGCCAGCAGCTCCAGGCCGCGGGGACCATTAAATGAGCAGTTCTTC CASSSRPRGPLNEQFF
TRBJ2-7 TRBV4-3 many . TGCGCCAGCAGCCAAGATGATTCCGGCCTTGAGCAGTACTTC CASSQDDSGLEQYF
TRBJ1-5 TRBV18 once TRBD1 TGTGCCAGCTCGCTGACAGGGGCCTCCTATCAGCCCCAGCATTTT CASSLTGASYQPQHF
TRBJ2-7 TRBV30 . . TGTGCCTGGAGTGTATACCCGTCCTACGAGCAGTACTTC CAWSVYPSYEQYF
TRBJ2-7 TRBV12-3/TRBV12-4 . TRBD1 TGTGCCAGCAGTTCGCTGGACAGGGCTACCTACGAGCAGTACTTC CASSSLDRATYEQYF
TRBJ2-2 TRBV7-2 once . TGTGCCAGCAGCCCCCAATTGAACACCGGGGAGCTGTTTTTT CASSPQLNTGELFF
TRBJ2-1 TRBV12-3/TRBV12-4 once . TGTGCCAGCACCCTAGAGGATAATGAGCAGTTCTTC CASTLEDNEQFF
TRBJ2-5 TRBV4-2 . TRBD1 TGTGCCAGCGGGACAGGGGCGGAAGAGACCCAGTACTTC CASGTGAEETQYF
TRBJ1-1 TRBV7-9 . . TGTGCCAGCACCCAAGCTCAGTTCGGGACCCTACGGGACAAAAGGTTACAAGCTTTCTTT CASTQAQFGTLRDKRLQAFF
TRBJ1-6 TRBV18 . . TGTGCCAGCTCCCCAATCCCGACCAGGTGGGATTCACCCCTCCACTTT CASSPIPTRWDSPLHF
TRBJ1-2 TRBV20-1 few . TGCAGTGCTGGGGCGGACGGAGACTATGGCTACACCTTC CSAGADGDYGYTF
TRBJ2-7 TRBV4-2 few . TGTGCCAGCAGCCAAGGCACGGGAGCCACCCCATACGAGCAGTACTTC CASSQGTGATPYEQYF
TRBJ1-2 TRBV7-2 few . TGTGCCAGCAGCTTTAGCACAGATAACTATGGCTACACCTTC CASSFSTDNYGYTF